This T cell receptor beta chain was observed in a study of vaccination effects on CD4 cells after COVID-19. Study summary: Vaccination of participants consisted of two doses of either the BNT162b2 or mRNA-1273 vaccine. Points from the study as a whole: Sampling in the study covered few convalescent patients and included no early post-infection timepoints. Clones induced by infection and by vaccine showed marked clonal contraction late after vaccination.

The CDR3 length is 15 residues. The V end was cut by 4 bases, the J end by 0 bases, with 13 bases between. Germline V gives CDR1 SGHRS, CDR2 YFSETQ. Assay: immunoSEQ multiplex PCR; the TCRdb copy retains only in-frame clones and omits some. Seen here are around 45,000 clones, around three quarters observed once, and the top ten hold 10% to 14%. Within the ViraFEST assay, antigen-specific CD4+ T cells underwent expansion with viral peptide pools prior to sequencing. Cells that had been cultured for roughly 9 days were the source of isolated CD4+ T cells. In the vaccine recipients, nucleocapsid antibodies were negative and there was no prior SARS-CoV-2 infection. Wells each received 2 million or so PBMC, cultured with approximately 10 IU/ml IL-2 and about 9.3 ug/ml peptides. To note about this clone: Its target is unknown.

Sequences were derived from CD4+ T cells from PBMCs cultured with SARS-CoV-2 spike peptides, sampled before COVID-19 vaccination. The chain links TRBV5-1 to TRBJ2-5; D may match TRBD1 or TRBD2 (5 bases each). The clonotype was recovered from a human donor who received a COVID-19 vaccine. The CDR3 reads CASSPTVGDQETQYF. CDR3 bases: TGCGCCAGCAGCCCTACGGTGGGGGACCAAGAGACCCAGTACTTC.